The next 2 T cell receptor beta chains were all read from a single sample in a study of T cells in Graves' hyperthyroidism and ophthalmopathy. TCR beta CDR3 regions were amplified from RNA transcripts. First-round RT-PCR targeting the TCR CDR3 was performed with the HTBI primer set. TCRdb re-called the multiplex PCR reads with MiXCR, one entry per CDR3 protein. The sample yields 480,000 or so distinct CDR3 sequences, 40% to 50% seen once. Sequencing was done on a sample of peripheral blood or thyroid tissue (not recorded which). The receptors derive from an adult woman with Graves' disease, either hyperthyroidism or ophthalmopathy (not recorded which).

This sequence joins TRBV11-2 and TRBJ2-7; D gene unclear. CDR1 SGHAT and CDR2 FQNNGV come from the germline V gene. The CDR3 totals 13 residues. With 7 bases removed from V and 9 bases from J, the gap between germline ends came to 19 bases. As DNA, the CDR3 is TGTGCCAGCACCGGAGACGCCTATCCGGGGCAGTACTTC. Protein product: CASTGDAYPGQYF.

The genes are TRBV6-6 and TRBJ1-6; no firm D call. The V gene's germline CDR1 is MNHNY and CDR2 SVGAGI (reference sequence). Between the trimmed V and J ends, which lost 0 bases and 7 bases, there was a span of 4 bases. This CDR3 comprises 13 residues. The CDR3 protein is CASSYSQNSPLHF. The CDR3, as DNA: TGTGCCAGCAGTTACTCACAGAATTCACCCCTCCACTTT.